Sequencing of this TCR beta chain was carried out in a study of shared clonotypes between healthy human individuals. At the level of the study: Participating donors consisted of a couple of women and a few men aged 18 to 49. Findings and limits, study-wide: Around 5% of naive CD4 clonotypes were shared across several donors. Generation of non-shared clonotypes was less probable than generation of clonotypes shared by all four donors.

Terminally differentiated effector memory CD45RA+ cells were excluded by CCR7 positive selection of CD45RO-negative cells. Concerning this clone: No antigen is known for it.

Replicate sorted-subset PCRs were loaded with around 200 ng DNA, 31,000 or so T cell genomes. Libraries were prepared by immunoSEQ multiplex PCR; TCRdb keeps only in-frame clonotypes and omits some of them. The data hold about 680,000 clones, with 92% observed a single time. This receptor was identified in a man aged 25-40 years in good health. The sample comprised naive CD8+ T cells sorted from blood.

The CDR3 here is CASSSGSNEQFF. The CDR3 coding sequence is TGTGCCAGCAGTTCCGGGAGCAATGAGCAGTTCTTC. The chain recombines TRBV9 with TRBJ2-1, with a weak D call TRBD2 (6 bases). V was shortened by 5 bases and J by 6 bases, with 9 bases between the two germline ends. The length of the CDR3 is 12 residues. From germline, CDR1 is SGDLS and CDR2 YYNGEE.